This T cell receptor beta chain is drawn from a study of early T cells in non-severe SARS-CoV-2 infection. The CDR3 has 16 amino acids. V dropped 6 bases and J dropped 1 base, with 18 bases sitting between them. The germline gives CDR1 MNHNY, CDR2 SVGAGI (reference sequence). This clonotype was seen ten or more times. Molecules of cDNA were individually given unique molecular identifiers that were attached to them. TCRdb analysed the 5' RACE reads with MiXCR anew, one entry per CDR3 protein. The table records about 34,000 distinct CDR3 sequences, about 6% of them present only once. The chain employs TRBV6-6 and TRBJ1-1; D is possibly TRBD1 (5 bases). This clonotype originated in an adult who was a healthcare worker with PCR-confirmed SARS-CoV-2 infection or an uninfected control (not recorded which). Source material: whole blood. CDR3: CASSLPIWQGNTEAFF. The CDR3 DNA reads as TGTGCCAGCAGCCTACCCATATGGCAGGGGAACACTGAAGCTTTCTTT.